This T cell receptor beta chain derives from a study of shared clonotypes between healthy human individuals. Study-wide findings and caveats: Generally, naive subsets (rather than memory subsets) showed larger estimated richness. Clonotype sharing among donors was thought likely to change with sequencing depth. In this cohort, only blood was sampled, and tissue repertoires likely differ.

Concerning this clone itself: Its antigen remains unidentified.

Original processing notes: ImmunoSEQ only sent back junction sequences with no quality scores, so filtering was done differently. Repertoires were generated with immunoSEQ multiplex PCR, while TCRdb's copy carries only in-frame clones and drops some. V, J and clone size were drawn from that table, and D and trimming were deduced from the DNA. The repertoire holds some 900,000 clones, with 60% to 85% as singletons. The CDR3 length is 13 residues. The ends were cut back, 4 bases at V and 8 bases at J, with 14 bases in the middle. Per the germline V gene, CDR1 is LNHDA and CDR2 is SQIVND (reference sequence).

The clonotype originates from a man aged 18 to 35 in good health. This chain joins TRBV19 and TRBJ1-2; D unresolved. The specimen sequenced was memory CD4+ T cells sorted from blood. The sample's subset: CD45RA-negative fraction. CDR3 loop: CASSNLTPRGYTF. As DNA, the CDR3 is TGTGCCAGTAGTAACTTGACACCCAGAGGCTACACCTTC.